Sequencing of this TCR beta chain was carried out in a study of T-cell memory formation after mild COVID-19. Across the study: Across donors, TCR clusters were largely donor specific.

General observations from the study: Clones contracting across day 15 to 85 had a balanced CD4/CD8 profile; later expanding clones leaned CD4+.

TCRdb redid the calling of the 5' RACE reads with MiXCR, one entry per CDR3 protein. The sample consists of roughly 620,000 distinct CDR3 sequences, around 17% of them appearing once. V lost 1 base, J lost 3 bases, and 19 bases lay in between. CDR3 length equals 16 residues. Germline CDR1 and CDR2: DFQATT and SNEGSKA (reference sequence). Turning to this clonotype: Its specificity is not known.

The chain carries TRBV20-1 and TRBJ2-7; possibly TRBD2 for D (7 bases). This receptor was obtained from an adult woman who had mild COVID-19 (a few samples of this study predate the infection). Cell type and time point are not known. Sequenced input: PBMCs or a T cell subset sorted from them (not recorded which). Here the CDR3 reads CSARAYDAGAYYEQYF. The CDR3 bases are TGCAGTGCTAGAGCCTACGATGCGGGGGCTTACTACGAGCAGTACTTC.